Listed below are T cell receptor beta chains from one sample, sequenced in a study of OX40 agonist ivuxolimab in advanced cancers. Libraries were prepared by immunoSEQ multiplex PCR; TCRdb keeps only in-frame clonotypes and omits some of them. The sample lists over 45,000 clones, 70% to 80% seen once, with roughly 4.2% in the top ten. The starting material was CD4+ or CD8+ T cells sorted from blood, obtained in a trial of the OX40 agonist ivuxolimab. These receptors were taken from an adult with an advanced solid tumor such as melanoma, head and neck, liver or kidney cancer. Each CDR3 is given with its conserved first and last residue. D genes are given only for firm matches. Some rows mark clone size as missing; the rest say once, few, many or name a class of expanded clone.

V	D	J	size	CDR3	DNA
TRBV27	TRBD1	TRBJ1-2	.	CASSRRTGAWGYTF	TGTGCCAGCAGTCGGCGGACAGGGGCGTGGGGCTACACCTTC
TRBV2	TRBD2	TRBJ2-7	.	CASKPGVRTSVDEQYF	TGTGCCAGCAAACCTGGTGTACGGACTAGCGTGGACGAGCAGTACTTC
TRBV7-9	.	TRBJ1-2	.	CASSPSGTYGYTF	TGTGCCAGCAGCCCCAGTGGGACCTATGGCTACACCTTC
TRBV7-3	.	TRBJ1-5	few	CASSSFPDQPQHF	TGTGCCAGCAGCTCATTTCCTGATCAGCCCCAGCATTTT
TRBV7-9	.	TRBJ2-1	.	CASSSTPNEQFF	TGTGCCAGCAGCTCAACCCCCAATGAGCAGTTCTTC
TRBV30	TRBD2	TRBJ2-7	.	CAWRFSGTEQYF	TGTGCCTGGAGGTTTAGCGGGACCGAGCAGTACTTC
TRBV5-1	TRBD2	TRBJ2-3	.	CASSQRLATDTQYF	TGCGCCAGCAGCCAACGACTAGCGACAGATACGCAGTATTTT
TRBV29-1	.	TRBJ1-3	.	CSVRSGGVGNTIYF	TGCAGCGTTCGTTCTGGGGGCGTTGGAAACACCATATATTTT
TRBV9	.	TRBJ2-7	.	CASSVNGVSYEQYF	TGTGCCAGCAGCGTAAACGGGGTAAGCTACGAGCAGTACTTC
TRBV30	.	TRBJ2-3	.	CAWSPTVRRADTQYF	TGTGCCTGGAGTCCGACGGTGAGGAGGGCAGATACGCAGTATTTT
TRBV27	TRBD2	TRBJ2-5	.	CASSLWTSGDKTQYF	TGTGCCAGCAGTTTATGGACTAGCGGAGACAAGACCCAGTACTTC
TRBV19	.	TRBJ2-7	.	CASSTQTQGLGSYEQYF	TGTGCCAGTAGTACCCAAACCCAGGGGCTCGGATCCTACGAGCAGTACTTC
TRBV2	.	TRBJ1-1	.	CASSFSGPLRNTEAFF	TGTGCCAGCAGTTTCTCCGGTCCCCTCCGGAACACTGAAGCTTTCTTT
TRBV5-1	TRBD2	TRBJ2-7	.	CASSGTTRGSEQYF	TGCGCCAGCAGCGGGACTACCCGGGGGAGCGAGCAGTACTTC
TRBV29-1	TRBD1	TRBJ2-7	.	CSAYRGRGEQYF	TGCAGCGCCTACAGGGGGCGAGGGGAGCAGTACTTC
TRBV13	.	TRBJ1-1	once	CASSPRKNTEAFF	TGTGCCAGCAGCCCACGGAAGAACACTGAAGCTTTCTTT
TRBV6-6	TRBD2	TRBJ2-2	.	CASTRVAGVELFF	TGTGCCAGCACACGGGTAGCGGGGGTGGAGCTGTTTTTT
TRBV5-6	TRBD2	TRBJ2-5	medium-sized	CASSAGLVVETQYF	TGTGCCAGCAGCGCGGGACTAGTGGTGGAGACCCAGTACTTC
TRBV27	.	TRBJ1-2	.	CASRPAGGGYTF	TGTGCCAGCCGACCAGCTGGGGGGGGCTACACCTTC
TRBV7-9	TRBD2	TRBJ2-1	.	CASSPSFGLADNLDNEQFF	TGTGCCAGCAGCCCTAGCTTCGGACTAGCGGATAACTTAGACAATGAGCAGTTCTTC
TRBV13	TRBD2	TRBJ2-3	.	CASSRGLAGLMAGTDTQYF	TGTGCCAGCAGCCGGGGACTAGCGGGTTTAATGGCTGGCACAGATACGCAGTATTTT
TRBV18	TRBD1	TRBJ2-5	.	CASSPGTTGGWRETQYF	TGTGCCAGCTCACCAGGGACCACAGGGGGCTGGCGAGAGACCCAGTACTTC
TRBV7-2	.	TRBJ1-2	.	CASSLRSTLAGEGYTF	TGTGCCAGCAGCTTGAGGTCCACCCTCGCAGGGGAAGGCTACACCTTC